This T cell receptor beta chain is from a study of blood T cell repertoires in COVID-19. Study-level background: Sites across the United States, Italy and Spain contributed samples from acute and convalescent COVID-19. Sources were T cells, B-cell-depleted T cells, or PBMCs; the material itself was cDNA or gDNA.

This clone was counted only a few times. Study processing details: Amplification of reference gene primers was used by the study to estimate nucleated cell counts. Clones were read by immunoSEQ multiplex PCR, and TCRdb kept only the in-frame ones, dropping some. The V and J calls and clone size are taken from that table; D and trimming were inferred from the DNA. The data show about 130,000 clones, around nine tenths seen once. The CDR3 length is 16 residues. This TCR came from a woman over 75 with acute or convalescent COVID-19. Input material: peripheral blood. The chain carries TRBV21-1 and TRBJ1-6. TRBV21-1 is labeled a pseudogene. The CDR3 region has the DNA TGTGCCAGCAGCAAAGGAGTCAAAACCTATAATTCACCCCTCCACTTT. This sequence encodes CASSKGVKTYNSPLHF.